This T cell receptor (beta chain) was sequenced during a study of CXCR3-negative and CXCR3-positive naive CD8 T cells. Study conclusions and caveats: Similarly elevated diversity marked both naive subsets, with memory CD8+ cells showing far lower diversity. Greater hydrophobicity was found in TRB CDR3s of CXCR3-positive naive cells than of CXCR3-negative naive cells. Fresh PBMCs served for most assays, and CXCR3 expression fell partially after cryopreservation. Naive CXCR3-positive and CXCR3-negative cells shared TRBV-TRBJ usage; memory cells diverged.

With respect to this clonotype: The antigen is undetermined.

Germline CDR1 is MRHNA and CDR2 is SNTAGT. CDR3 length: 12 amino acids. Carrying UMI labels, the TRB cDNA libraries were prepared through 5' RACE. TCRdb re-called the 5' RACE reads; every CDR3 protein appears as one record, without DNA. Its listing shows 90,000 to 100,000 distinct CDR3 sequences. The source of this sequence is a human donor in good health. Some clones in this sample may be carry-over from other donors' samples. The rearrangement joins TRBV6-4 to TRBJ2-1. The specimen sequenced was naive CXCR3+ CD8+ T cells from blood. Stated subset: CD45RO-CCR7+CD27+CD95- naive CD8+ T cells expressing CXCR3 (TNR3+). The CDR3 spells CASSDSGHEQFF.